This TCR beta chain derives from a study of PD-1 blockade in classical Hodgkin lymphoma. Broader study findings: The baseline diversity of complete responders showed similarity to that of newly diagnosed patients. Diminished baseline TCR diversity has been reported in newly diagnosed patients relative to healthy donors.

With no exception, relapse followed autologous stem cell transplantation in all patients, and brentuximab vedotin exposure varied. Under best response, outcomes were complete response, partial response or progressive disease. Regarding this clone: The antigen is undetermined.

Profiled with immunoSEQ multiplex PCR; TCRdb holds only in-frame clones, not every one. The repertoire has more than 20,000 clones, approximately 90% of them found once; the top ten carry 2% to 3%. The CDR3 is made up of 16 amino acids. Germline V gene data show CDR1 as LNHNV and CDR2 as YYDKDF (reference sequence). Trimming cost V 5 bases and J 4 bases; bases outside gene matches: 11. This receptor was taken from a human donor with classical Hodgkin lymphoma. The chain has TRBV15 and TRBJ1-3, with 7 bases matching TRBD1. The sequencing used peripheral blood mononuclear cells (PBMCs), collected at baseline. CDR3 bases: TGTGCCACCAGCTCAGGACAGGAGGGGTCAGGAAACACCATATATTTT. Translating it yields CATSSGQEGSGNTIYF.